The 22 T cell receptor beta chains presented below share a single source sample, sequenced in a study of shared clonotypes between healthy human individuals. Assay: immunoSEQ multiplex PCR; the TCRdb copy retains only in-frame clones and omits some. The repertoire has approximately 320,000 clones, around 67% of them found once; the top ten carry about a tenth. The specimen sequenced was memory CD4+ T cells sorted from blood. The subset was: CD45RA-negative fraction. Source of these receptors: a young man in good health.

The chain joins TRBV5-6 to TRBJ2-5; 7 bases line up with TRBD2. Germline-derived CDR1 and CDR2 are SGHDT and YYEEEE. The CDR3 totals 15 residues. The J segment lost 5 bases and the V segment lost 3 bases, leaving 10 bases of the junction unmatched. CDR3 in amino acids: CASSSMTSPPETQYF. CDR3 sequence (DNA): TGTGCCAGCAGCTCCATGACTAGCCCTCCCGAGACCCAGTACTTC.

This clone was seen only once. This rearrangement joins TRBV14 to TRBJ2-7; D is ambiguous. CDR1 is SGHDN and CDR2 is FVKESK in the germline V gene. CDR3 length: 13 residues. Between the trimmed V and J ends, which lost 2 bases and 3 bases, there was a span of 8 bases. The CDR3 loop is CASSQPPHYEQYF. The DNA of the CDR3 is TGTGCCAGCAGCCAACCACCCCACTACGAGCAGTACTTC.

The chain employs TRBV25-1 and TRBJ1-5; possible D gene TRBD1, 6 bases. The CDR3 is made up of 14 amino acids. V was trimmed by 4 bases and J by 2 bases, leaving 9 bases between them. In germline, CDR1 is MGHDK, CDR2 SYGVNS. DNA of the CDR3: TGTGCCAGCAGTGCGCCAGGGGGCAATCAGCCCCAGCATTTT. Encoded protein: CASSAPGGNQPQHF.

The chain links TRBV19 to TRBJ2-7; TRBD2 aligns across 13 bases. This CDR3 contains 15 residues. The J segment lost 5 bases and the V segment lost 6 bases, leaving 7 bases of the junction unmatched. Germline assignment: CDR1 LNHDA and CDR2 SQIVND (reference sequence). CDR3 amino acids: CASRPTSGRADEQYF. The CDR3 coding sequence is TGTGCCAGTAGACCTACTAGCGGGAGGGCGGACGAGCAGTACTTC.

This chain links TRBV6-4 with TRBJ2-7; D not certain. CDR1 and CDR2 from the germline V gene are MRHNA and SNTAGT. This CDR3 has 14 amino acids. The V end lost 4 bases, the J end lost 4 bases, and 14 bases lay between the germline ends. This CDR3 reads CASSGPRTAYEQYF. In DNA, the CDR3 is TGTGCCAGCAGTGGGCCTAGGACGGCGTACGAGCAGTACTTC.

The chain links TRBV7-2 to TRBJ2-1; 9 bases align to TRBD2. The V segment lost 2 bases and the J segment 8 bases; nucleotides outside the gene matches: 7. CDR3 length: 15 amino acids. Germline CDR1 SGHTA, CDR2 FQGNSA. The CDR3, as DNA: TGTGCCAGCAGCTTACAGGCGGGAGGGCCCGATGAGCAGTTCTTC. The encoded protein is CASSLQAGGPDEQFF.

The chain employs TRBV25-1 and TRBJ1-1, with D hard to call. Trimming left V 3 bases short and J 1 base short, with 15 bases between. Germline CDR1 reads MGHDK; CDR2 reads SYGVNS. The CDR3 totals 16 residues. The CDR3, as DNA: TGTGCCAGCAGTGACACCATGACGGATGCGAACACTGAAGCTTTCTTT. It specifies CASSDTMTDANTEAFF.

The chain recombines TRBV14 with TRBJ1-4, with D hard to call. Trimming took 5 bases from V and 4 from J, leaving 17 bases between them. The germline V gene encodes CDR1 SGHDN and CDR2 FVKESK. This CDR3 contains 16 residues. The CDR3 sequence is CASSVNTLRLNEKLFF. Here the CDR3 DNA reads TGTGCCAGCAGCGTAAATACCCTCAGGCTTAATGAAAAACTGTTTTTT.

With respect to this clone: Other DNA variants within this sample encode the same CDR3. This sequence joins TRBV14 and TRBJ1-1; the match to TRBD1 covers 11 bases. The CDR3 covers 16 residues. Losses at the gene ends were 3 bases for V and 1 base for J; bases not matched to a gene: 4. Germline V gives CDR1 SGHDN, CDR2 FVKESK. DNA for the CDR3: TGTGCCAGCAGCCACGGGACAGGGGGTTGGAACACTGAAGCTTTCTTT. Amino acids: CASSHGTGGWNTEAFF.

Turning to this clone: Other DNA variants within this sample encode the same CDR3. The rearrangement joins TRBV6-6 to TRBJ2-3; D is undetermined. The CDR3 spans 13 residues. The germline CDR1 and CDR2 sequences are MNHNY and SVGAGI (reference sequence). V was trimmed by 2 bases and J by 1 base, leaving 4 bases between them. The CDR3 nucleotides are TGTGCCAGCAGTTACCCTGGCACAGATACGCAGTATTTT. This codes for CASSYPGTDTQYF.

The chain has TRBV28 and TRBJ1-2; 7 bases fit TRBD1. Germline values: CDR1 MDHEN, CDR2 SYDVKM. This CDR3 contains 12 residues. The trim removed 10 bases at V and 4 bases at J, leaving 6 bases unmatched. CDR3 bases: TGTGCCACCGGACAGGCGAGCTATGGCTACACCTTC. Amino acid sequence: CATGQASYGYTF.

CDR3 region: CASSPGDGSGVEVDGYTF. Here the CDR3 DNA reads TGCGCCAGCAGCCCGGGAGATGGGTCGGGGGTGGAAGTGGATGGCTACACCTTC. The chain carries TRBV5-1 and TRBJ1-2, with a tentative D call TRBD1 (5 bases). Per the germline V gene, CDR1 is SGHRS and CDR2 is YFSETQ. V was shortened by 4 bases and J by 6 bases, with 28 bases between the two germline ends. The CDR3 consists of 18 residues.

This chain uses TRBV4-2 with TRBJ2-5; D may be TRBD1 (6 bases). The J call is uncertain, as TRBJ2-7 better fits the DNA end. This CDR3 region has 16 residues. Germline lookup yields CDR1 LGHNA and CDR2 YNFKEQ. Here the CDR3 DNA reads TGTGCCAGCAGCCAAGGGAACAGGGTCCGGGCCTACGAGCAGTACTTC. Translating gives CASSQGNRVRAYEQYF.

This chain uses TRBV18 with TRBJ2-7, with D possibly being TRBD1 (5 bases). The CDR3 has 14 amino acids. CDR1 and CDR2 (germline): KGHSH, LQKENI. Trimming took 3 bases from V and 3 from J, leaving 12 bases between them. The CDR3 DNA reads TGTGCCAGCTCACCCAGGGAAGTAAACTACGAGCAGTACTTC. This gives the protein CASSPREVNYEQYF. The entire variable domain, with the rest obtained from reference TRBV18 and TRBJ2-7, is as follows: NAGVMQNPRHLVRRRGQEARLRCSPMKGHSHVYWYRQLPEEGLKFMVYLQKENIIDESGMPKERFSAEFPKEGPSILRIQQVVRGDSAAYFCASSPREVNYEQYFGPGTRLTVT.

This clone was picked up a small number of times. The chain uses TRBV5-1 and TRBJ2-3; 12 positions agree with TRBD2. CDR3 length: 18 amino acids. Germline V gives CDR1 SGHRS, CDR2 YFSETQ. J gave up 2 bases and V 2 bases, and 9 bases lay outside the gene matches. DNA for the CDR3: TGCGCCAGCAGCTTACCGCAGACTAGCGGGGGAAACACAGATACGCAGTATTTT. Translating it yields CASSLPQTSGGNTDTQYF.

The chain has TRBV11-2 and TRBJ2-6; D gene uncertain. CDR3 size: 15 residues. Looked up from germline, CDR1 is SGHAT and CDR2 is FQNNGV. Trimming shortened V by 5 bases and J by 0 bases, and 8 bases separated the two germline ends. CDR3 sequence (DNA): TGTGCCAGCAGCGCAGGCTTCTCTGGGGCCAACGTCCTGACTTTC. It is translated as CASSAGFSGANVLTF.

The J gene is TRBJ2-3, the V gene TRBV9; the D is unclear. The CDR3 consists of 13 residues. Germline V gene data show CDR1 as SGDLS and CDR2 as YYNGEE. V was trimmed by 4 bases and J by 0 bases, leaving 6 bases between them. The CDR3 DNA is TGTGCCAGCAGCTCTGGGAGCACAGATACGCAGTATTTT. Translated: CASSSGSTDTQYF.

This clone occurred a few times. CDR3 bases: TGTGCCAGCAGTTACCAGGACATGCGCTCCTACAATGAGCAGTTCTTC. It encodes CASSYQDMRSYNEQFF. The chain couples TRBV6-5 to TRBJ2-1; D is perhaps TRBD1 (5 bases). There are 16 residues in the CDR3. Trimming pared 2 bases from V and 0 bases from J, leaving 11 bases between. Germline values: CDR1 MNHEY, CDR2 SVGAGI.

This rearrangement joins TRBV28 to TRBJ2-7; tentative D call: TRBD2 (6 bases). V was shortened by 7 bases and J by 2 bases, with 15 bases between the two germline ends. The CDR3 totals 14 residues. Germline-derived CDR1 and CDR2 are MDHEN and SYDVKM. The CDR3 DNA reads TGTGCCAGCACTAGACTCAGGGAGGCCTACGAGCAGTACTTC. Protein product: CASTRLREAYEQYF.

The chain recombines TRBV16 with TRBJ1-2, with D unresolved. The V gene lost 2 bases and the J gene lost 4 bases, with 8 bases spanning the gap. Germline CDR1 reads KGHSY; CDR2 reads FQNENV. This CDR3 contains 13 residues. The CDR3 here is CASSQRGTYGYTF. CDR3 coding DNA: TGTGCCAGCAGCCAACGGGGTACCTATGGCTACACCTTC.

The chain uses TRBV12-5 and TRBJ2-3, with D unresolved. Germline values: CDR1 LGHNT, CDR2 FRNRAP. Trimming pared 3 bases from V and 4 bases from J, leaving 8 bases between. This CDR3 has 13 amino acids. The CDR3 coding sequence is TGTGCTAGTGGTTTTGGTCCCCCAGATACGCAGTATTTT. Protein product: CASGFGPPDTQYF.

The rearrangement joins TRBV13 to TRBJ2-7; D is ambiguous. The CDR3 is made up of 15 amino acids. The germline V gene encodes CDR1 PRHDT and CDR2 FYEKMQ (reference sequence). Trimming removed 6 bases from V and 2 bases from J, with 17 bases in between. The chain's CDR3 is CASSFNRVPTYEQYF. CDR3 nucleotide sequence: TGTGCCAGCAGTTTTAACCGGGTCCCGACCTACGAGCAGTACTTC.